This T cell receptor (beta chain) emerged from a study of T cell changes during pregnancy in multiple sclerosis. The length of the CDR3 is 13 residues. Germline V lookup: CDR1 SNHLY, CDR2 FYNNEI. Clones were read by immunoSEQ multiplex PCR, and TCRdb kept only the in-frame ones, dropping some. The profile shows about 85,000 clones, 91% of them singletons. Details on this clone: The junction does not match germline at one end; this may be a read error.

The V gene is TRBV2, the J gene TRBJ2-7, with D perhaps TRBD1 (6 bases). The material sequenced was peripheral blood, taken in the first trimester of pregnancy. This clonotype originated in a female donor with multiple sclerosis, enrolled in a pregnancy study. The DNA for the CDR3 is TGTGCCAGCAGCGAAGGACAGCTCTACGAGCAGTACTTC. It yields the protein CASSEGQLYEQYF.